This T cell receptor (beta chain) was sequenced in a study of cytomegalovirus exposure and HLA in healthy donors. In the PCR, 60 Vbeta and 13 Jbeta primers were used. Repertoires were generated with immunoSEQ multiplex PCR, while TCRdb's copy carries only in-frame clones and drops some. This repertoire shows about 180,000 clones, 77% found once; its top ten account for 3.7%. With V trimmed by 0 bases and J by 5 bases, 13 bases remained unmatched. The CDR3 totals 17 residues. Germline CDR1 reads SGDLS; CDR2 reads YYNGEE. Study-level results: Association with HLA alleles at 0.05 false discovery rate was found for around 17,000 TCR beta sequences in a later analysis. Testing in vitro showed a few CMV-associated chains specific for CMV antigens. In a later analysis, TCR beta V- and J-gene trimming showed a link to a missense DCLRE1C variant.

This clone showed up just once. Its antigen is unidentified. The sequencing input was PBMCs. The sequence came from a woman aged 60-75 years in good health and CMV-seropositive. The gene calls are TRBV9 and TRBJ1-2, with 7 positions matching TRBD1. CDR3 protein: CASSVGSKGQTFYGYTF. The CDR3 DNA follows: TGTGCCAGCAGCGTAGGGTCGAAGGGACAGACATTTTATGGCTACACCTTC.